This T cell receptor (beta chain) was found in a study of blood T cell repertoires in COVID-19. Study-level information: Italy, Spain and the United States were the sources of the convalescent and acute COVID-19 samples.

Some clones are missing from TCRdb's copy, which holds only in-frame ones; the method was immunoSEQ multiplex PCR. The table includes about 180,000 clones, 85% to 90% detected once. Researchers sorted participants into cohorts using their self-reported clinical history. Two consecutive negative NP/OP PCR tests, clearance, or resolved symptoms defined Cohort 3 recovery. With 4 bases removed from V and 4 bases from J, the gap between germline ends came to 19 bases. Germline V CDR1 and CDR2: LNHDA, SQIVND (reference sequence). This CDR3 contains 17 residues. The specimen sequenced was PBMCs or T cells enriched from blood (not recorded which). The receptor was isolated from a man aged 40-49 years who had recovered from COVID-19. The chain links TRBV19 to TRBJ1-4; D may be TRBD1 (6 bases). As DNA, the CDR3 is TGTGCCAGTAGTAAACAGGGTGGCGGAGTTATTAATGAAAAACTGTTTTTT. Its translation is CASSKQGGGVINEKLFF.